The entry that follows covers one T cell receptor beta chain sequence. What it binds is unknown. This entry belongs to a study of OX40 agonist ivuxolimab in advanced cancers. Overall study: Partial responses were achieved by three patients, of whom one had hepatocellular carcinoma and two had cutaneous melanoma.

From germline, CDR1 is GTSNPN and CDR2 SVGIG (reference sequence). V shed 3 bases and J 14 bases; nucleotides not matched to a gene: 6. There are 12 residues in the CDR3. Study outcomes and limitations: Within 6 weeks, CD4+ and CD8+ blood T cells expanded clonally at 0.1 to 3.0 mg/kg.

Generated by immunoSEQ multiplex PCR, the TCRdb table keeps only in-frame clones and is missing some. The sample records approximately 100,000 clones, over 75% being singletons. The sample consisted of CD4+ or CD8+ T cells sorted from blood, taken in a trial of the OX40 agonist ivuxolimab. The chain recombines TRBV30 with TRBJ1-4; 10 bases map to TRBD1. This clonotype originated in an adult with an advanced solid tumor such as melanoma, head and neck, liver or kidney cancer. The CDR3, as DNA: TGTGCCTGGAGCGCTTCGGACAGGGGGCTGTTTTTT. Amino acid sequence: CAWSASDRGLFF.